These T cell receptor beta chains were read from a single sample in a study of blood T cell repertoires in COVID-19. Assay used: immunoSEQ multiplex PCR; TCRdb lists only in-frame clones, some missing. This table has over 400,000 clones, roughly 90% appearing once. The sample taken for sequencing was peripheral blood. The receptor source for this set is a woman aged 25 to 39 with active or convalescent COVID-19. Both conserved end residues are part of each CDR3. Each record gives: V gene, J gene, clone size, D gene, CDR3 DNA, CDR3 protein. D genes are given only for firm matches. For some rows the clone size is stated as once, few or many, or as a class when expanded; others skip it.

TRBV12-3/TRBV12-4	TRBJ2-2	NA	NA	TGTGCCACCCAGCGAAATACCGGGGAGCTGTTTTTT	CATQRNTGELFF
TRBV19	TRBJ2-7	few	TRBD1	TGTGCCAGTAGCCGTTGGCCGGGACAGGGGGCGGGGGAGCAGTACTTC	CASSRWPGQGAGEQYF
TRBV2	TRBJ1-4	NA	NA	TGTGCCAGCAGTGTTGGCACCTGGAGTGAAAAACTGTTTTTT	CASSVGTWSEKLFF
TRBV18	TRBJ2-7	NA	TRBD2	TGTGCCAGCTCACCGGAGGGACTAGCGGGAGGGTACGAGCAGTACTTC	CASSPEGLAGGYEQYF
TRBV11-2	TRBJ2-4	NA	TRBD1	TGTGCCAGCAGCTTCCTGGACAGGGGGCTCATATTC	CASSFLDRGLIF
TRBV6-5	TRBJ2-7	NA	TRBD2	TGTGCCAGCACTACTTCAACTAGCGGGGGTATCGAGCAGTACTTC	CASTTSTSGGIEQYF
TRBV6-2/TRBV6-3	TRBJ1-6	few	NA	TGTGCCAGCAGTTACCGTGAGGCGGGCTCCCTCCGTAATTCACCCCTCCACTTT	CASSYREAGSLRNSPLHF
TRBV4-1	TRBJ2-1	once	TRBD2	TGCGCCAGCAGCCGACGCGAGACTAGCGGGGGAGAGAATGAGCAGTTCTTC	CASSRRETSGGENEQFF
TRBV6-6	TRBJ1-4	NA	TRBD1	TGTGCCAGCAGTTACTCGACAGGGCGAGTTATTGGGAAACTGTTTTTT	CASSYSTGRVIGKLFF
TRBV4-1	TRBJ1-5	NA	NA	TGCGCCAGCAGCCCTTATATCGGGAATCAGCCCCAGCATTTT	CASSPYIGNQPQHF
TRBV5-8	TRBJ1-4	many	TRBD1	TGTGCCAGCAGCTTAGGTCGAACCGGGACAGGGCCAGAAAAACTGTTTTTT	CASSLGRTGTGPEKLFF
TRBV6-6	TRBJ1-5	NA	TRBD1	TGTGCCAGCACCGACAGGGGGCTAAACCAGCCCCAGCATTTT	CASTDRGLNQPQHF
TRBV20-1	TRBJ1-2	NA	NA	TGCAGTGCTAGTGACGGGGGAGCTAACTATGGCTACACCTTC	CSASDGGANYGYTF
TRBV6-5	TRBJ1-1	NA	NA	TGTGCCAGCAGTTACTCACCCGGGTACACTGAAGCTTTCTTT	CASSYSPGYTEAFF
TRBV24-1	TRBJ2-1	NA	NA	TGTGCCACCAGTGAACAGGGCAATGAGCAGTTCTTC	CATSEQGNEQFF
TRBV3-1/TRBV3-2	TRBJ2-3	NA	NA	TGTGCCAGCAGCCTTGCCGGGTCTAGCACAGATACGCAGTATTTT	CASSLAGSSTDTQYF
TRBV5-4	TRBJ2-3	few	NA	TGTGCCAGCAGCTTGGGACAAGGAATGTTAGATACGCAGTATTTT	CASSLGQGMLDTQYF
TRBV6-6	TRBJ1-6	NA	NA	TGTGCCAGCAGTTACTCGGCTCCTGTACGAAATTCACCCCTCCACTTT	CASSYSAPVRNSPLHF
TRBV4-1	TRBJ2-3	NA	TRBD2	TGCGCCAGCAGCCAAGATCTTGCGGGAGAGCGCGGGAGGTTACGGGGGGCAGATACGCAGTATTTT	CASSQDLAGERGRLRGADTQYF
TRBV27	TRBJ1-2	NA	NA	TGTGCCAGCCGGACGGGGGGGTATGGCTACACCTTC	CASRTGGYGYTF
TRBV5-1	TRBJ1-2	NA	NA	TGCGCCAGCAGCTTGTCCACACCTAACTATGGCTACACCTTC	CASSLSTPNYGYTF
TRBV27	TRBJ2-7	NA	NA	TGTGCCAGCAGTTTAATTCAGGGTACCAACGAGCAGTACTTC	CASSLIQGTNEQYF
TRBV7-2	TRBJ2-3	NA	TRBD2	TGTGCCAGCAGCTTCCATTGGCGGGAGTCAGATACGCAGTATTTT	CASSFHWRESDTQYF
TRBV6-5	TRBJ1-6	NA	TRBD1	TGTGCCAGCAGTCGAGCCGGGACAGGGAATTCACCCCTCCACTTT	CASSRAGTGNSPLHF
TRBV6-5	TRBJ2-7	NA	TRBD1	TGTGCCAGCAGATTAGGACAGGGCAGGTACGAGCAGTACTTC	CASRLGQGRYEQYF
TRBV4-1	TRBJ1-1	few	NA	TGCGCCAGCAGCCAACAGGCCGCAGGGCTGAACACTGAAGCTTTCTTT	CASSQQAAGLNTEAFF
TRBV6-6	TRBJ1-1	NA	NA	TGTGCCAGCAGTTACTCGCACGGACGGGAGAACACTGAAGCTTTCTTT	CASSYSHGRENTEAFF
TRBV4-1	TRBJ2-7	NA	TRBD2	TGCGCCAGCAGCCAAGTAGCAACTAGCGGCTCCTACGAGCAGTACTTC	CASSQVATSGSYEQYF
TRBV19	TRBJ1-1	NA	TRBD1	TGTGCCAGTAGGGAGGGGGCATCCACTGAAGCTTTCTTT	CASREGASTEAFF
TRBV20-1	TRBJ1-2	NA	TRBD1	TGCAGTGCTAGTTCTTACCTCCGGGACAGGCCCGGCTACACCTTC	CSASSYLRDRPGYTF
TRBV10-3	TRBJ2-2	NA	NA	TGTGCCTCGCATGACGGCGGGTGGAGAAACACCGGGGAGCTGTTTTTT	CASHDGGWRNTGELFF
TRBV19	TRBJ2-7	NA	TRBD1	TGTGCCAGTAGTATGGGGGACAGGGCAGCCTACGAGCAGTACTTC	CASSMGDRAAYEQYF
TRBV28	TRBJ1-2	NA	TRBD1	TGTGCCAGCAGACGGATGGGACAGGGGTTTTTTTTGAGAGGCTACACCTTC	CASRRMGQGFFLRGYTF
TRBV6-2/TRBV6-3	TRBJ2-1	NA	TRBD2	TGTGCCAGCAGTTCCGGGACTAGCCCTTACAATGAGCAGTTCTTC	CASSSGTSPYNEQFF